This T cell receptor (beta chain) was captured in a study of post-analysis software for immune sequencing data. Study as a whole: Recorded disease courses covered relapsing-remitting, secondary progressive and progressive-relapsing multiple sclerosis. Some patients had no subtype annotation. Findings and limits, study-wide: Comparison with controls showed significantly lower normalized Chao1 diversity in multiple sclerosis patients. Compared with controls, patients had more of five or six TRBV segments, including TRBV5-6, TRBV5-1 and TRBV20-1. By F measure, strong co-clustering occurred among samples prepared in the same batch.

Trimming pared 2 bases from V and 2 bases from J, leaving 9 bases between. The length of the CDR3 is 14 residues. The germline V gene encodes CDR1 MNHNS and CDR2 SASEGT. Prepared libraries of TCR beta cDNA carried unique molecular identifiers. With roughly 0.85 to 11 million T cells as the source, a few hundred thousand cDNA molecules resulted. One entry per CDR3 protein results from TCRdb running MiXCR on the PCR reads. Seen here are 750,000 to 950,000 distinct CDR3 sequences, roughly half observed once, and the top ten hold approximately 4.2%. This clonotype has just a few counts. Its antigen remains unidentified.

The clonotype was recovered from a girl aged 5 to 17 with multiple sclerosis. The rearrangement links TRBV6-1 to TRBJ2-5; no definite D call. Sequences were obtained from blood. The CDR3 sequence is CASSEWFRQETQYF. The CDR3 region has the DNA TGTGCCAGCAGTGAATGGTTTAGACAAGAGACCCAGTACTTC.